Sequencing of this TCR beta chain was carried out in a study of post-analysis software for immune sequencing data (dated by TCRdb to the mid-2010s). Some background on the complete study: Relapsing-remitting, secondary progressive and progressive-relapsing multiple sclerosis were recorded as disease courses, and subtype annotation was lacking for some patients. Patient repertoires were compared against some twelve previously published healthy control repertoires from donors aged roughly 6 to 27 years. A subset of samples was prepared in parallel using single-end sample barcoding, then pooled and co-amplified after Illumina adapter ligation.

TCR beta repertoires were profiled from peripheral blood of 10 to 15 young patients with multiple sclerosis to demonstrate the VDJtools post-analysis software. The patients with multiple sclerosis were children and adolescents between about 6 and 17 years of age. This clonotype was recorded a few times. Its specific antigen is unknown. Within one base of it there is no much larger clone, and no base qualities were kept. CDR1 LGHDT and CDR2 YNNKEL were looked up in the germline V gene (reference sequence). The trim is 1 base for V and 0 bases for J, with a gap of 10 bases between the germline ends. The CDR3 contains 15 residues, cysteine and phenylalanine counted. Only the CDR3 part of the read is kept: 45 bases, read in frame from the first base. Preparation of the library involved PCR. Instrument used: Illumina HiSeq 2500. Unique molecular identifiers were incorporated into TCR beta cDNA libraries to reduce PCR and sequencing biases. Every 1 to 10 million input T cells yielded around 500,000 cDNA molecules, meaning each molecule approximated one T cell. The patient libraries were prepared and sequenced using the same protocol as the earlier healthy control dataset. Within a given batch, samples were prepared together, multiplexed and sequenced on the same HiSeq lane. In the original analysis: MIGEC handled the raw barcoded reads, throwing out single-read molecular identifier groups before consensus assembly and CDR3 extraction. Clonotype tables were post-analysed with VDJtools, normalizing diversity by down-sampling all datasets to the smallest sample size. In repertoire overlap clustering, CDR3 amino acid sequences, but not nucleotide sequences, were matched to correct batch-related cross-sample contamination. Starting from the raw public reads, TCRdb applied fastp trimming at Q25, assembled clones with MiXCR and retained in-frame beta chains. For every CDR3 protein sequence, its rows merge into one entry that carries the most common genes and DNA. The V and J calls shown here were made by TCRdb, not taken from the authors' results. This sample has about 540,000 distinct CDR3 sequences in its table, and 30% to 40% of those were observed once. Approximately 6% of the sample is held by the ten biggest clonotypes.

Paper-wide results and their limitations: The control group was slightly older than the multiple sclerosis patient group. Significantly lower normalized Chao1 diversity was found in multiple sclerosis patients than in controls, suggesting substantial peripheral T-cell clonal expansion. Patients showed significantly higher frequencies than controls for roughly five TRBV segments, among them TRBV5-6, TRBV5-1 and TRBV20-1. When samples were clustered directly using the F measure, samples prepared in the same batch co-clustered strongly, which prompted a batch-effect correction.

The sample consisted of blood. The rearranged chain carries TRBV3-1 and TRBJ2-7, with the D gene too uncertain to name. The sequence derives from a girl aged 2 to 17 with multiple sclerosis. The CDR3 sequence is CASSQVSTVSYEQYF. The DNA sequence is TGTGCCAGCAGCCAAGTTTCGACGGTCTCCTACGAGCAGTACTTC.